Presented here are 29 T cell receptor beta chains from one specimen sequenced in a study of T cells in Graves' hyperthyroidism and ophthalmopathy (dated by TCRdb to between 2018 and 2021). Receptors were amplified or captured by multiplex PCR. Sequencer: Illumina HiSeq 2000. TCR beta CDR3 regions were amplified from RNA transcripts. A first-round RT-PCR of the TCR CDR3 used the HTBI primer set with the Qiagen OneStep RT-PCR kit. The public reads were run again by TCRdb, first through fastp at Q25 and then through MiXCR, and only productive beta chains were kept. When rows share a CDR3 protein, they turn into one entry using the most common DNA and genes. This sample holds about 570,000 distinct CDR3 sequences; around 45% were observed only once. The ten largest clones represent around 20% of the sample. The sample comprised peripheral blood or thyroid tissue (not recorded which). These receptors were taken from an adult woman with Graves' disease, either hyperthyroidism or ophthalmopathy (not recorded which).

The J gene is TRBJ2-2, the V gene TRBV7-3; D perhaps matches TRBD1 (6 bases). V shed 5 bases and J shed 11 bases, with 15 bases lying between them. The CDR3 has 13 amino acids. The germline V gene has CDR1 SGHTA and CDR2 FQGTGA. The CDR3, as DNA: TGTGCCAGCAGCATACAGGGTTATGGTGAGCTGTTTTTT. This codes for CASSIQGYGELFF.

The rearrangement uses TRBV7-2 and TRBJ2-5; 12 bases line up with TRBD2. V was clipped by 4 bases and J by 5 bases; unmatched bases: 5. Germline CDR1 and CDR2: SGHTA and FQGNSA. The CDR3 contains 15 residues. The CDR3 here is CASSSSSGGVETQYF. In nucleotides, the CDR3 is TGTGCCAGCAGCTCCTCTAGCGGGGGGGTCGAGACCCAGTACTTC.

This chain links TRBV10-3 with TRBJ1-2; D remains unclear. Germline V lookup: CDR1 ENHRY, CDR2 SYGVKD. Trimming cost V 4 bases and J 5 bases, with 2 bases left between them. The CDR3 consists of 10 residues. CDR3 in DNA: TGTGCCATCAGTGGGTATGGCTACACCTTC. Translating gives CAISGYGYTF.

This clonotype was counted at least ten times. The chain recombines TRBV5-6 with TRBJ2-7; 9 nucleotides line up with TRBD2. Per the germline V gene, CDR1 is SGHDT and CDR2 is YYEEEE. V dropped 0 bases and J dropped 3; count of bases not matched to a gene: 4. The CDR3 has 15 amino acids. For the CDR3, the DNA is TGTGCCAGCAGCTTGGCCCTAGCGGGACTCTACGAGCAGTACTTC. Translating it yields CASSLALAGLYEQYF.

This clonotype was found a few times. J is TRBJ1-1 and V is TRBV3-1; the D is unclear. V shed 5 bases and J shed 6 bases, with 10 bases lying between them. The CDR3 runs to 12 residues. Germline assignment: CDR1 LGHDT and CDR2 YNNKEL (reference sequence). CDR3 DNA: TGTGCCAGCAGCTACGGACTCTCTGAAGCTTTCTTT. Its translation: CASSYGLSEAFF. The whole variable domain, remainder taken from reference TRBV3-1 and TRBJ1-1, is DTAVSQTPKYLVTQMGNDKSIKCEQNLGHDTMYWYKQDSKKFLKIMFSYNNKELIINETVPNRFSPKSPDKAHLNLHINSLELGDSAVYFCASSYGLSEAFFGQGTRLTVV.

This clonotype was observed many times. The chain has TRBV5-6 and TRBJ2-5; D perhaps matches TRBD1 (7 bases). The CDR3 runs 18 residues. The germline CDR1 and CDR2 sequences are SGHDT and YYEEEE. Trimming left V 4 bases short and J 5 bases short, with 27 bases between. CDR3 nucleotide sequence: TGTGCCAGCAGCCAGGGGGGAAGGGTATGGGACGGACAGGAGACCCAGTACTTC. Protein product: CASSQGGRVWDGQETQYF.

About this clonotype itself: One junction end disagrees with the germline gene, perhaps due to a read error. This chain connects TRBV15 to TRBJ2-7; 10 positions match TRBD1. The germline gives CDR1 LNHNV, CDR2 YYDKDF (reference sequence). The CDR3 sequence is 15 residues long. The CDR3 protein is CATSGDRGRGYEQYF. The CDR3 nucleotides are TGTGCCACCAGCGGAGACAGGGGGCGCGGGTACGAGCAGTACTTC.

This clonotype was seen only a few times. V and J are TRBV5-6 and TRBJ1-3; D uncertain. V lost 3 bases, J lost 6 bases, and 22 bases lay in between. This CDR3 comprises 17 residues. Germline lookup yields CDR1 SGHDT and CDR2 YYEEEE. The CDR3 here is CASSSRAFSTLENTIYF. As DNA, the CDR3 is TGTGCCAGCAGCTCTCGGGCCTTCTCAACCCTGGAAAACACCATATATTTT.

On this clonotype: The CDR3 carries no conserved terminal phenylalanine or tryptophan, so it likely arises from a read error. The limits of the CDR3 on the DNA are not certain, so only TCRdb's listed CDR3 is given. The CDR3 here is CASSLKGTSGILA. The chain links TRBV12-3 or TRBV12-4 to TRBJ2-6; the table's D call of TRBD2 was not tested on the DNA. The length of the CDR3 is 13 amino acids, counting both ends.

The V gene is TRBV25-1, the J gene TRBJ1-4; D uncertain. This CDR3 is 16 amino acids long. Trimming removed 1 base at V and 4 bases at J, with 13 bases between. Germline V gene lookup returns CDR1 MGHDK and CDR2 SYGVNS. The CDR3, as DNA: TGTGCCAGCAGTGAATTTGGGGTACAGCGTAATGAAAAACTGTTTTTT. It translates to CASSEFGVQRNEKLFF.

In this sample, this clonotype turned up a few times. V gene TRBV7-9 combines with J gene TRBJ2-2; D not resolved. The CDR3 sequence is 12 residues long. V was trimmed by 6 bases and J by 8 bases, leaving 10 bases between them. Per germline, CDR1 SEHNR and CDR2 FQNEAQ (reference sequence). The DNA of the CDR3 is TGTGCCAGCAGTTGGGGTGGAGGGGAGCTGTTTTTT. Protein: CASSWGGGELFF.

The chain links TRBV7-9 to TRBJ2-7, with TRBD2 matching over 10 bases. Unmatched junction bases numbered 6, after V lost 2 bases and J lost 2 bases. The germline CDR1 and CDR2 sequences are SEHNR and FQNEAQ (reference sequence). CDR3 length: 16 residues. The CDR3 nucleotides are TGTGCCAGCAGCTTACAAGCTAGCGGGGGACCCTACGAGCAGTACTTC. It is translated as CASSLQASGGPYEQYF.

The rearrangement links TRBV10-3 to TRBJ2-7; TRBD2 matches at 8 bases. This CDR3 contains 16 residues. Germline V gene sequence: CDR1 ENHRY, CDR2 SYGVKD. V was pared by 0 bases and J by 5 bases, with 9 bases of the junction left unmatched. The CDR3 DNA is TGTGCCATCAGTGAGTCGAATCCGGGAGGGAGCGACGAGCAGTACTTC. Its translation: CAISESNPGGSDEQYF.

Ten or more counts support this clonotype. V is TRBV29-1 and J is TRBJ1-4, with a possible D match to TRBD1 (6 bases). Germline CDR1 reads SQVTM; CDR2 reads ANQGSEA. The CDR3 runs 12 residues. V shed 5 bases and J shed 3 bases, with 7 bases lying between them. The CDR3 region is CSVRGANEKLFF. The CDR3 region has the DNA TGCAGCGTTAGGGGGGCTAATGAAAAACTGTTTTTT.

This CDR3 reads CASSSRDGTKNYEQYF. In nucleotides, the CDR3 is TGTGCCAGCAGTTCACGAGATGGGACAAAGAACTACGAGCAGTACTTC. The rearrangement links TRBV7-9 to TRBJ2-7, with a tentative D call TRBD1 (6 bases). The CDR3 covers 16 residues. Germline V lookup: CDR1 SEHNR, CDR2 FQNEAQ (reference sequence). V lost 6 bases and J 3 bases, leaving 21 bases between the germline ends.

This clonotype was seen only once. One junction end does not reproduce the germline sequence, and a read error may be involved. V gene TRBV10-3 combines with J gene TRBJ2-7; 10 bases map to TRBD2. The CDR3 totals 18 residues. CDR1 and CDR2 from the germline V gene are ENHRY and SYGVKD. CDR3 protein: CAVSESVTSGTRSGEQYF. The CDR3, as DNA: TGTGCCGTCAGTGAGTCTGTAACTAGCGGGACCCGGTCGGGCGAGCAGTACTTC.

The chain is built from TRBV24-1 and TRBJ1-5; a weak D match, TRBD1 (6 bases). The CDR3 runs 13 residues. Germline V gene lookup returns CDR1 KGHDR and CDR2 SFDVKD. Trimming removed 9 bases at V and 9 bases at J, with 17 bases between. The CDR3 loop reads CATEDGGGGPQHF. The CDR3 nucleotides are TGTGCCACCGAAGATGGGGGCGGTGGGCCCCAGCATTTT.

The sample holds many counts of this clonotype. The gene calls are TRBV7-9 and TRBJ2-7; 8 bases agree with TRBD1. This CDR3 is built from 15 residues. The trim removed 4 bases at V and 2 bases at J, leaving 7 bases unmatched. Germline lookup yields CDR1 SEHNR and CDR2 FQNEAQ (reference sequence). The DNA of the CDR3 is TGTGCCAGCAGCTCCTGGGACAGGCCTACCTACGAGCAGTACTTC. Protein product: CASSSWDRPTYEQYF.

V and J are TRBV18 and TRBJ2-7; D is unclear. V was trimmed by 6 bases and J by 0 bases, leaving 12 bases between them. CDR3 length: 14 amino acids. Germline V gene data show CDR1 as KGHSH and CDR2 as LQKENI. The CDR3 protein is CASSPSSSSYEQYF. Here the CDR3 DNA reads TGTGCCAGCTCCCCCTCGTCGTCCTCCTACGAGCAGTACTTC.

The chain couples TRBV6-1 to TRBJ1-2; D is perhaps TRBD1 (6 bases). Germline V gene lookup returns CDR1 MNHNS and CDR2 SASEGT. The CDR3 extends over 14 amino acids. The ends were cut back, 6 bases at V and 2 bases at J, with 13 bases in the middle. This CDR3 is CASSRGHQNYGYTF. CDR3 in DNA: TGTGCCAGCAGCAGGGGACACCAAAACTATGGCTACACCTTC.

The V gene is TRBV7-2, the J gene TRBJ1-2; D gene unclear. Per germline, CDR1 SGHTA and CDR2 FQGNSA. Trimming took 4 bases from V and 13 from J, leaving 13 bases between them. This CDR3 is 11 amino acids long. The CDR3, as DNA: TGTGCCAGCAGCTCCGGACTAAGCGCCACCTTC. Its translation: CASSSGLSATF.

The chain couples TRBV7-8 to TRBJ1-1, with D hard to call. Trimming shortened V by 2 bases and J by 11 bases, and 12 bases separated the two germline ends. Per germline, CDR1 SGHVS and CDR2 FQNEAQ. This CDR3 is 12 amino acids long. The CDR3 region is CASSLSSLFAFF. The CDR3 DNA reads TGTGCCAGCAGCTTAAGTAGTTTGTTTGCTTTCTTT.

This sequence joins TRBV20-1 and TRBJ2-7; no clear D. The CDR3 length is 13 residues. Germline CDR1 DFQATT, CDR2 SNEGSKA (reference sequence). The V and J ends lost 5 bases and 1 base respectively, with 12 bases between them. The CDR3 region has the DNA TGCAGTGCTCCTGAGGACGGGTCCTACGAGCAGTACTTC. Translation gives CSAPEDGSYEQYF.

The gene calls are TRBV11-2 and TRBJ2-7, with TRBD2 matching over 9 bases. J was trimmed by 2 bases and V by 4 bases; bases with no gene match: 6. The CDR3 sequence is 15 residues long. CDR1 and CDR2 (germline): SGHAT, FQNNGV. The CDR3 sequence: CASSSVAGVTYEQYF. The DNA of the CDR3 is TGTGCCAGCAGCTCGGTAGCGGGAGTAACCTACGAGCAGTACTTC. The variable domain in full, with the rest retrieved from reference TRBV11-2 and TRBJ2-7, is EAGVAQSPRYKIIEKRQSVAFWCNPISGHATLYWYQQILGQGPKLLIQFQNNGVVDDSQLPKDRFSAERLKGVDSTLKIQPAKLEDSAVYLCASSSVAGVTYEQYFGPGTRLTVT.

This clonotype was counted ten times or more. The V and J genes are TRBV7-2 and TRBJ1-1; a possible D gene is TRBD1 (5 bases). The CDR3 loop spans 15 amino acids. The V gene's germline CDR1 is SGHTA and CDR2 FQGNSA. The V and J ends lost 5 bases and 2 bases respectively, with 15 bases between them. The CDR3 loop reads CASSPGQLLNTEAFF. The CDR3 bases are TGTGCCAGCAGCCCAGGGCAGCTACTTAACACTGAAGCTTTCTTT.

CDR3 in amino acids: CATAAGAGANVLTF. For the CDR3, the DNA is TGTGCCACCGCCGCAGGGGCTGGGGCCAACGTCCTGACTTTC. This chain joins TRBV24-1 and TRBJ2-6; D perhaps matches TRBD1 (6 bases). Germline V CDR1 and CDR2: KGHDR, SFDVKD. Trimming stripped 9 bases from V and 2 bases from J, with 10 bases between. This CDR3 region has 14 residues.

This clonotype occurred many times. The gene calls are TRBV7-9 and TRBJ1-1, with D perhaps TRBD1 (6 bases). The CDR3 contains 15 residues. Trimming stripped 0 bases from V and 1 base from J, with 9 bases between. CDR1 and CDR2 from the germline V gene are SEHNR and FQNEAQ (reference sequence). The CDR3 DNA sequence: TGTGCCAGCAGCTTAGCGTGGGGGGCGAACACTGAAGCTTTCTTT. This encodes CASSLAWGANTEAFF.

The chain couples TRBV11-2 to TRBJ1-1; D not resolved. Germline CDR1 SGHAT, CDR2 FQNNGV. There are 11 residues in the CDR3. CDR3 bases: TGTCACAGCGATTTATCCACTGAAGCTTTCTTT. Encoded protein: CHSDLSTEAFF.

This clonotype was found a few times. The J gene is TRBJ2-2, the V gene TRBV6-6, with D unclear. Germline CDR1 reads MNHNY; CDR2 reads SVGAGI (reference sequence). The CDR3 sequence is 13 residues long. Trimming removed 2 bases from V and 6 bases from J, with 7 bases in between. In DNA form, the CDR3 reads TGTGCCAGCAGTTACGTAGCTGCCGGGGAGCTGTTTTTT. It specifies CASSYVAAGELFF.